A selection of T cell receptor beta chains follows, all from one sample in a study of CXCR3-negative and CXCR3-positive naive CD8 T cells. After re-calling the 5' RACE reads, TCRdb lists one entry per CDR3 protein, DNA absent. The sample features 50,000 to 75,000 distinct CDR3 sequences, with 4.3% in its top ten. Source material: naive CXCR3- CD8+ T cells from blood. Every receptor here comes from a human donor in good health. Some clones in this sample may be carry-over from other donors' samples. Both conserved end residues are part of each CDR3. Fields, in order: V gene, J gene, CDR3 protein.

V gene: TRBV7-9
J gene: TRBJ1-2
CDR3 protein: CASSTQGVSTF